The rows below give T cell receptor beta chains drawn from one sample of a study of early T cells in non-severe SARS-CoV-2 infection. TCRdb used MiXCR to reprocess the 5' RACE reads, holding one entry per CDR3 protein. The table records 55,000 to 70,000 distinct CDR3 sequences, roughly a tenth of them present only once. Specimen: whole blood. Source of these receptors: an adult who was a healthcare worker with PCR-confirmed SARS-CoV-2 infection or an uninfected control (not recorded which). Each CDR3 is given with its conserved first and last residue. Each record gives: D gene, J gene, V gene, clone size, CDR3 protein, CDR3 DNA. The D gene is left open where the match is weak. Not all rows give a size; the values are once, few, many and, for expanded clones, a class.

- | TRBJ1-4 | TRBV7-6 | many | CASSLRAVSFYEKLFF | TGTGCCAGCAGCTTACGAGCAGTCAGTTTTTACGAAAAACTGTTTTTT
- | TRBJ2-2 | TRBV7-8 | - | CASSLGAGNEPGELFF | TGTGCCAGCAGCTTAGGGGCGGGGAACGAGCCCGGGGAGCTGTTTTTT
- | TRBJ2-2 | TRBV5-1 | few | CASSSSGRVTGELFF | TGCGCCAGCAGCTCCTCTGGAAGGGTGACCGGGGAGCTGTTTTTT
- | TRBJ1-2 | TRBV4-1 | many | CASSQEQVGYGYTF | TGCGCCAGCAGCCAAGAACAGGTTGGCTACGGCTACACCTTC
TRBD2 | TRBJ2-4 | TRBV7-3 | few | CASRAGLAESNIQYF | TGTGCCAGCAGGGCGGGACTAGCGGAGTCAAACATTCAGTACTTC
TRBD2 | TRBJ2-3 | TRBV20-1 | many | CSARAPAGAGDTQYF | TGCAGTGCTAGAGCCCCAGCGGGAGCTGGAGATACGCAGTATTTT
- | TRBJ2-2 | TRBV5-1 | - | CASSRGTANTGELFF | TGCGCCAGCAGCCGCGGGACGGCGAACACCGGGGAGCTGTTTTTT
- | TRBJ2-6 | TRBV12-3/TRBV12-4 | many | CASSPEGISGANVLTF | TGTGCCAGCAGTCCGGAGGGGATCTCTGGGGCCAACGTCCTGACTTTC
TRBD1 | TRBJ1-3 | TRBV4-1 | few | CASSPGRTGSGNTIYF | TGCGCCAGCAGCCCTGGGAGGACAGGCTCTGGAAACACCATATATTTT
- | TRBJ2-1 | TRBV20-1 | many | CSASNPHEQFF | TGCAGTGCTAGTAACCCCCATGAGCAGTTCTTC
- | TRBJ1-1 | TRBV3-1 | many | CASSKTGNTEAFF | TGTGCCAGCAGCAAGACAGGGAACACTGAAGCTTTCTTT
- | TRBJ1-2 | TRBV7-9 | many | CASTLTGVNYGYTF | TGTGCCAGCACCTTAACCGGTGTCAACTATGGCTACACCTTC
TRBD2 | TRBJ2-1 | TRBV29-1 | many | CSVEAGGSSYNEQFF | TGCAGCGTTGAAGCGGGGGGGAGCTCCTACAATGAGCAGTTCTTC
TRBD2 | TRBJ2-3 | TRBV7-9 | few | CASSVGLAGFSDTQYF | TGTGCCAGCAGCGTCGGACTAGCGGGGTTCAGTGATACGCAGTATTTT
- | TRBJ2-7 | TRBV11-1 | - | CASSLETKSDGSSYEQYF | TGTGCCAGCAGCTTAGAAACGAAGTCGGACGGGAGCTCCTACGAGCAGTACTTC
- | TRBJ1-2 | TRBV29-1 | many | CSVEPGGSGYGYTF | TGCAGCGTTGAACCCGGGGGCAGCGGCTATGGCTACACCTTC
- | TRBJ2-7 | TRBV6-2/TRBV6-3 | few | CASSYGGEQYF | TGTGCCAGCAGTTACGGGGGCGAGCAGTACTTC
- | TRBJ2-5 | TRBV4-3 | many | CASSQDPPGGRETQYF | TGCGCCAGCAGCCAAGATCCCCCGGGCGGTAGGGAGACCCAGTACTTC
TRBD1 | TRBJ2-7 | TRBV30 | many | CAWSVQRTGRLHEQYF | TGTGCCTGGAGTGTACAGAGGACAGGGAGGCTGCACGAGCAGTACTTC
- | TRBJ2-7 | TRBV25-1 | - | CAGGLRSYEQYF | TGTGCAGGGGGTCTTCGTTCCTACGAGCAGTACTTC
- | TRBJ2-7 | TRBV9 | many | CASSVTTDALYGQYF | TGTGCCAGCAGCGTTACGACAGATGCTCTCTACGGGCAGTACTTC
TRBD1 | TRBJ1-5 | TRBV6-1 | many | CASSGSGGRQPQHF | TGTGCCAGCAGCGGTTCAGGGGGCCGTCAGCCCCAGCATTTT
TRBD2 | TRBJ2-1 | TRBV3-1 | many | CASSQDLADHYNEQFF | TGTGCCAGCAGCCAAGACCTAGCGGACCACTACAATGAGCAGTTCTTC
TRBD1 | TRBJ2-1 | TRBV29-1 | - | CSVDGLGTGSYNEQFF | TGCAGCGTTGACGGCCTAGGGACAGGATCCTACAATGAGCAGTTCTTC
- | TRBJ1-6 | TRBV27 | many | CASSLWGAGNSPLHF | TGTGCCAGCAGTTTATGGGGGGCTGGTAATTCACCCCTCCACTTT
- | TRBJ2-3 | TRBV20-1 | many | CSAKKSGSTDTQYF | TGCAGTGCTAAAAAGAGCGGGAGCACAGATACGCAGTATTTT
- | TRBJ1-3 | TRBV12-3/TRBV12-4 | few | CASRTLQTSGNTIYF | TGTGCCAGCAGGACCCTACAAACCTCTGGAAACACCATATATTTT
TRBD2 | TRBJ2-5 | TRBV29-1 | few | CSTLRGEETQYF | TGCAGCACTCTTCGGGGGGAAGAGACCCAGTACTTC
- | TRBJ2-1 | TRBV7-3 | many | CASRAGGSYNEQFF | TGTGCCAGCAGGGCCGGGGGCTCCTACAATGAGCAGTTCTTC